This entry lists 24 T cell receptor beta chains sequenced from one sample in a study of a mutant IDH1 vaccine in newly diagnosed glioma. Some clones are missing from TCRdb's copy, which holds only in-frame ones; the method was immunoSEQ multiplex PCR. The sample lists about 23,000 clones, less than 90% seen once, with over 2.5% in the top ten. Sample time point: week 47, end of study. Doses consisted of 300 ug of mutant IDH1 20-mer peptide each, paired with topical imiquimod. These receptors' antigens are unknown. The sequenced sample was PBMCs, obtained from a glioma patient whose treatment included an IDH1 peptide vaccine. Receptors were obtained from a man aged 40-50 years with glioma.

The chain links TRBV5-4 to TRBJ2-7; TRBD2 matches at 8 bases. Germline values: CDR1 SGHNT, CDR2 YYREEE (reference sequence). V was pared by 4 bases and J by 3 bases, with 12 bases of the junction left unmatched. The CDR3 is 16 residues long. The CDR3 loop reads CASSLGGAAGGYEQYF. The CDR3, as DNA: TGTGCCAGCAGCCTCGGGGGTGCCGCGGGAGGCTACGAGCAGTACTTC. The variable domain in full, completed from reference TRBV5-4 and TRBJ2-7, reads ETGVTQSPTHLIKTRGQQVTLRCSSQSGHNTVSWYQQALGQGPQFIFQYYREEENGRGNFPPRFSGLQFPNYSSELNVNALELDDSALYLCASSLGGAAGGYEQYFGPGTRLTVT.

The CDR3, as DNA: TGTGCCAGCAGCTTAGGGGGGGCTGAAGCTTTCTTT. It encodes CASSLGGAEAFF. This chain joins TRBV7-2 and TRBJ1-1; possibly TRBD1 for D (5 bases). The CDR3 contains 12 residues. In germline, CDR1 is SGHTA, CDR2 FQGNSA. Trimming removed 1 base at V and 6 bases at J, with 6 bases between.

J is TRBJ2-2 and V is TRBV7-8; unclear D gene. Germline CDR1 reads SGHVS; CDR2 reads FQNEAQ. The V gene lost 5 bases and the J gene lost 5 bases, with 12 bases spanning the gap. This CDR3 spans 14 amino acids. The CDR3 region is CASSQSRQTGELFF. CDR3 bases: TGTGCCAGCAGCCAATCGCGGCAGACCGGGGAGCTGTTTTTT.

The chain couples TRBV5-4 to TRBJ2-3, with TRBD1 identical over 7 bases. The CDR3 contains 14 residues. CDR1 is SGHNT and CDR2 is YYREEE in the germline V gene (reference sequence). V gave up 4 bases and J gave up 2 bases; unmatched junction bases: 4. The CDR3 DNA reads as TGTGCCAGCAGCCAACAGGGGTCCACAGATACGCAGTATTTT. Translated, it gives CASSQQGSTDTQYF.

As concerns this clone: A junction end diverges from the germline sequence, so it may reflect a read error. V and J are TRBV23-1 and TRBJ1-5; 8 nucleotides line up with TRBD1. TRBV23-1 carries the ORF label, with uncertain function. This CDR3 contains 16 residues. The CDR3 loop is CASIQNRGLSNQPQHF. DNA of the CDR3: TGCGCCAGCATTCAAAACAGGGGGTTGAGCAATCAGCCCCAGCATTTT.

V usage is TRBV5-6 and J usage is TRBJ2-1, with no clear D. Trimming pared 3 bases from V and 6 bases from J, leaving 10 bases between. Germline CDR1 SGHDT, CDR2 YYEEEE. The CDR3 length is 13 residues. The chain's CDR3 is CASSSYFGNEQFF. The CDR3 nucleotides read TGTGCCAGCAGCTCTTATTTCGGCAATGAGCAGTTCTTC. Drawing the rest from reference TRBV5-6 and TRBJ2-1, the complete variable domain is DAGVTQSPTHLIKTRGQQVTLRCSPKSGHDTVSWYQQALGQGPQFIFQYYEEEERQRGNFPDRFSGHQFPNYSSELNVNALLLGDSALYLCASSSYFGNEQFFGPGTRLTVL.

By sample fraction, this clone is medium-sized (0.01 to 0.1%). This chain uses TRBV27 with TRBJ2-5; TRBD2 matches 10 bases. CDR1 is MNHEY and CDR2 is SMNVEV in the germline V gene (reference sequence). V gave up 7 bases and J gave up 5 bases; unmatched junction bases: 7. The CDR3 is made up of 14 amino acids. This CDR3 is CASMASGSGETQYF. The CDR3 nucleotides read TGTGCCAGCATGGCTAGCGGGAGTGGGGAGACCCAGTACTTC.

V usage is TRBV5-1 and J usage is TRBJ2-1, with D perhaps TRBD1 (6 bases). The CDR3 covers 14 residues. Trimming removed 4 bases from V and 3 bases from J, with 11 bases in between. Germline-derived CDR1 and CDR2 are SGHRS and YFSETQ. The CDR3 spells CASSQGLVYNEQFF. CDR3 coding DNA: TGCGCCAGCAGCCAGGGGTTAGTCTACAATGAGCAGTTCTTC.

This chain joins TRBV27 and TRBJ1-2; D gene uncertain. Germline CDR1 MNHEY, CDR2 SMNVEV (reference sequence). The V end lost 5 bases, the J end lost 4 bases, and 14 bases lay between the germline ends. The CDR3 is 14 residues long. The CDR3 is CASSRSGNTYGYTF. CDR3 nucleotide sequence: TGTGCCAGCAGTCGATCCGGGAATACCTATGGCTACACCTTC.

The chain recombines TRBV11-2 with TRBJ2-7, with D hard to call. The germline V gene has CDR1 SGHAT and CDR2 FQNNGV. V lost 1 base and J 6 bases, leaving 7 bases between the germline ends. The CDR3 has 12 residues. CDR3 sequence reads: CASSLGTPEQYF. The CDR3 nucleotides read TGTGCCAGCAGCTTAGGAACCCCCGAGCAGTACTTC.

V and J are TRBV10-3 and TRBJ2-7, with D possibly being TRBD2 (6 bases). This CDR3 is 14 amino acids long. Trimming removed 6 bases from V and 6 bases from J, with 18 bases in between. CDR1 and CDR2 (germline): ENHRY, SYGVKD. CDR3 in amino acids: CAIRATEGGSEQYF. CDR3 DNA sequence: TGTGCCATCAGAGCAACGGAGGGTGGGAGCGAGCAGTACTTC.

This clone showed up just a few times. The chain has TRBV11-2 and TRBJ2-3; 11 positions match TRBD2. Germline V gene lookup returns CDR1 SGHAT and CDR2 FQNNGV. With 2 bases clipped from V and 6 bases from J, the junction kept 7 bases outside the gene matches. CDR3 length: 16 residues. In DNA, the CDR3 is TGTGCCAGCAGCTTAAACTCGGCTAGCGGGAGGGATACGCAGTATTTT. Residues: CASSLNSASGRDTQYF.

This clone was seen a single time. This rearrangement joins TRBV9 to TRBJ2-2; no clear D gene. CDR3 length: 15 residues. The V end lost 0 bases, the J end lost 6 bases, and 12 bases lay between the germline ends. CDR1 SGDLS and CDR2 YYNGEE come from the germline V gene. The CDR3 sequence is CASSVVSAAAGELFF. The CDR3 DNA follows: TGTGCCAGCAGCGTAGTTTCAGCCGCGGCCGGGGAGCTGTTTTTT.

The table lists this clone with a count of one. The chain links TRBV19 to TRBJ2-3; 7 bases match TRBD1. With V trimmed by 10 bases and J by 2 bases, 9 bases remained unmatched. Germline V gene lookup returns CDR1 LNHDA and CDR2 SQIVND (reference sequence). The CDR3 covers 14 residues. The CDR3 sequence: CATTRDRVTDTQYF. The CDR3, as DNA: TGTGCCACCACCCGGGACAGAGTCACAGATACGCAGTATTTT. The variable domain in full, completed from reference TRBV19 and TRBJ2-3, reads DGGITQSPKYLFRKEGQNVTLSCEQNLNHDAMYWYRQDPGQGLRLIYYSQIVNDFQKGDIAEGYSVSREKKESFPLTVTSAQKNPTAFYLCATTRDRVTDTQYFGPGTRLTVL.

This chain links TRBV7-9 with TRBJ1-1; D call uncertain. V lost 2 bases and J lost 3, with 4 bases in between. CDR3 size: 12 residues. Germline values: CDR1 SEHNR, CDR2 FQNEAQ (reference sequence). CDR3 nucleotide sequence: TGTGCCAGCAGCTTACTTGACACTGAAGCTTTCTTT. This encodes CASSLLDTEAFF.

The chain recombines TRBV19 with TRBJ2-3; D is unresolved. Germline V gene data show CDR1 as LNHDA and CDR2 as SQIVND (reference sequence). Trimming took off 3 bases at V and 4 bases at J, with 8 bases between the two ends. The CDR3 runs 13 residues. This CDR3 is CASSIRDSDTQYF. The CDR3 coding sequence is TGTGCCAGTAGTATCCGAGATTCAGATACGCAGTATTTT.

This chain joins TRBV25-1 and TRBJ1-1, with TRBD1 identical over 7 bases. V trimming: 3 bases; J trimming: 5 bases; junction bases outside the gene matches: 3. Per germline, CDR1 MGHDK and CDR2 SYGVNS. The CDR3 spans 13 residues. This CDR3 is CASSETGRTEAFF. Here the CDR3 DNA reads TGTGCCAGCAGTGAGACAGGGCGGACTGAAGCTTTCTTT.

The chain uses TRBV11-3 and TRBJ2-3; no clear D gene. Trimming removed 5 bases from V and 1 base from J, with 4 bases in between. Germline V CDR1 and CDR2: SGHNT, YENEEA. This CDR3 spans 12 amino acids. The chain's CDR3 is CASSGRTDTQYF. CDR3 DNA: TGTGCCAGCAGCGGCCGCACAGATACGCAGTATTTT.

As DNA, the CDR3 is TGCGCCAGCAGCTCGTACGATACAGGGGGCGCTTGGGGAGCGATGAAAGCTTTCTTT. Translating it yields CASSSYDTGGAWGAMKAFF. J is TRBJ1-1 and V is TRBV5-1, with 9 bases that match TRBD1. V lost 3 bases, J lost 9 bases, and 24 bases stayed unmatched. This CDR3 has 19 amino acids. CDR1 is SGHRS and CDR2 is YFSETQ in the germline V gene. Combining the CDR3 with reference TRBV5-1 and TRBJ1-1 gives the whole variable domain KAGVTQTPRYLIKTRGQQVTLSCSPISGHRSVSWYQQTPGQGLQFLFEYFSETQRNKGNFPGRFSGRQFSNSRSEMNVSTLELGDSALYLCASSSYDTGGAWGAMKAFFGQGTRLTVV.

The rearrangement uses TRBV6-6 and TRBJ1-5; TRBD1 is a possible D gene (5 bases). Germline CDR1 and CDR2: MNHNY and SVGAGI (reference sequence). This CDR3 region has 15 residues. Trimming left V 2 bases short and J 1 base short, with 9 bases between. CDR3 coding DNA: TGTGCCAGCAGTTACCAGGGACGGAGCAATCAGCCCCAGCATTTT. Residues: CASSYQGRSNQPQHF.

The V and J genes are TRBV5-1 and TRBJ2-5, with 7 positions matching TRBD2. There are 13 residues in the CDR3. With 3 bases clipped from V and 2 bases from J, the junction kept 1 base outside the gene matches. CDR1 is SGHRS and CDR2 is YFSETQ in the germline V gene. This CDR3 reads CASSSGLQETQYF. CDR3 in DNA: TGCGCCAGCAGCTCGGGACTACAAGAGACCCAGTACTTC. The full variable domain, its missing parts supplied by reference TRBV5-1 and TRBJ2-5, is KAGVTQTPRYLIKTRGQQVTLSCSPISGHRSVSWYQQTPGQGLQFLFEYFSETQRNKGNFPGRFSGRQFSNSRSEMNVSTLELGDSALYLCASSSGLQETQYFGPGTRLLVL.

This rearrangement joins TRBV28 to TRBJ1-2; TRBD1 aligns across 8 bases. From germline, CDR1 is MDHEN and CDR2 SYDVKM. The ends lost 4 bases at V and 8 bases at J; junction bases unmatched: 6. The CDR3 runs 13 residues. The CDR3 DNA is TGTGCCAGCAGTTCCGGACAGGGCGGGGGCTACACCTTC. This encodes CASSSGQGGGYTF.

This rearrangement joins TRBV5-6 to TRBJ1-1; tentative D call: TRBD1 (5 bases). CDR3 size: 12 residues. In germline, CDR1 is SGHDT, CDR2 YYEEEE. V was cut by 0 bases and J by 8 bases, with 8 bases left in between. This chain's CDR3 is CASSLEWTEAFF. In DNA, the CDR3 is TGTGCCAGCAGCTTGGAATGGACAGAAGCTTTCTTT.

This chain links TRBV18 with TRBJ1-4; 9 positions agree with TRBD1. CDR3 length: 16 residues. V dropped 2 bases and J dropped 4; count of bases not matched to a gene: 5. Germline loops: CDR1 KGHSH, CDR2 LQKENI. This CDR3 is CASSPGTGRFNEKLFF. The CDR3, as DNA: TGTGCCAGCTCACCAGGGACAGGGAGATTTAATGAAAAACTGTTTTTT.